This section outlines one T cell receptor beta chain sequence together with its context. The junction departs from germline at one end; a sequencing error may be responsible. These data originate in a study of control samples from healthy donors and cancer patients. Using immunoSEQ multiplex PCR, the repertoire was profiled, and TCRdb retains in-frame clones only, with some absent. The repertoire has around 190,000 clones, 90% of them found once; the top ten carry over 1.1%. What was sequenced was blood. This TCR was sampled from a woman between 50 and 59 years old in good health.

The CDR3 DNA reads as TGTGCCAGCAGCCCTACCGGGACAGGTTGGAATGAGCGGTTCTTC. Residues: CASSPTGTGWNERFF. The chain recombines TRBV7-9 with TRBJ2-1; 8 bases match TRBD1. CDR3 length equals 15 residues. Germline values: CDR1 SEHNR, CDR2 FQNEAQ (reference sequence). Based on the CDR3 plus reference TRBV7-9 and TRBJ2-1, the full variable domain is DTGVSQNPRHKITKRGQNVTFRCDPISEHNRLYWYRQTLGQGPEFLTYFQNEAQLEKSRLLSDRFSAERPKGSFSTLEIQRTEQGDSAMYLCASSPTGTGWNERFFGPGTRLTVL.